This TCR beta chain was sequenced for a study of tissue T cells after allogeneic stem cell transplantation. The time point is: mouse harvest day 14 after allogeneic transplant. Tail vein injection delivered 10^7 T-cell-depleted bone marrow cells and 10^6 splenic CD5+ T cells. This mouse GVHD model was MHC-mismatched B6 to BALB/c, profiled day 7 or 14. The method was immunoSEQ multiplex PCR; TCRdb's version includes in-frame clones alone and lacks a portion of them. The sample consists of roughly 2,000 clones, 35% to 55% of them appearing once. Regarding this clone: Genes and germline are mouse. The CDR3 goes on 1 residue after the read ends, and that part is filled in from the germline J gene.

This CDR3 has 14 residues. Germline V lookup: CDR1 SGHND, CDR2 FRSKSL. V gave up 4 bases and J gave up 1 base, with 9 bases separating them. This receptor was obtained from a female BALB/c mouse given C57BL/6 T cells with graft-versus-host disease after an allogeneic hematopoietic cell transplant. Specimen: lymph node tissue. The J gene is TRBJ2-3, the V gene TRBV15; the D gene is possibly TRBD2 (5 bases). The CDR3 reads CASSSGWGAETLYF. The sequenced part of the CDR3 DNA is TGTGCCAGCAGTTCTGGGTGGGGTGCAGAAACGCTGTAT.